Following are 5 T cell receptor beta chains from one sample sequenced in a study of cytomegalovirus exposure and HLA in healthy donors. With 60 Vbeta and 13 Jbeta primers, the PCR was carried out. Method: immunoSEQ multiplex PCR; TCRdb's copy keeps in-frame clones and lacks some. This sample has about 110,000 clones, with 77% found just once. The specimen sequenced was PBMCs. These receptors all stem from a male donor in good health and CMV-seronegative.

This chain uses TRBV27 with TRBJ1-2, with TRBD1 as a possible D gene (5 bases). CDR3 length: 14 residues. CDR1 and CDR2 from the germline V gene are MNHEY and SMNVEV (reference sequence). The V end lost 2 bases, the J end lost 2 bases, and 9 bases lay between the germline ends. The CDR3 protein is CASSLGAGNYGYTF. In DNA, the CDR3 is TGTGCCAGCAGTTTAGGGGCAGGGAACTATGGCTACACCTTC.

The chain couples TRBV5-5 to TRBJ2-3; 7 bases map to TRBD2. V was pared by 0 bases and J by 8 bases, with 9 bases of the junction left unmatched. The germline CDR1 and CDR2 sequences are SGHKS and YYEKEE (reference sequence). This CDR3 is built from 15 residues. The DNA for the CDR3 is TGTGCCAGCAGCTTGGAGAGGGGAGGGAGGGCTACGCAGTATTTT. This sequence encodes CASSLERGGRATQYF.

The J gene is TRBJ2-1, the V gene TRBV5-1; 10 positions match TRBD2. The CDR3 covers 18 residues. Losses at the gene ends were 4 bases for V and 4 bases for J; bases not matched to a gene: 14. The germline gives CDR1 SGHRS, CDR2 YFSETQ. The chain's CDR3 is CASSETSGPGILYNEQFF. The CDR3 coding sequence is TGCGCCAGCAGCGAGACTAGCGGGCCCGGAATATTATACAATGAGCAGTTCTTC.

The chain has TRBV6-5 and TRBJ2-7, with D perhaps TRBD2 (6 bases). CDR1 MNHEY and CDR2 SVGAGI come from the germline V gene. The CDR3 totals 12 residues. Trimming removed 7 bases from V and 2 bases from J, with 9 bases in between. The CDR3 region has the DNA TGTGCCAGCATAGCGGATACCTACGAGCAGTACTTC. Protein product: CASIADTYEQYF.

The gene calls are TRBV5-3 and TRBJ2-1; TRBD2 aligns across 15 bases. TRBV5-3 is designated an ORF whose function remains uncertain. CDR3 size: 16 residues. The ends lost 4 bases at V and 7 bases at J; junction bases unmatched: 6. The DNA of the CDR3 is TGTGCCAGAAGCCCTTGGACTAGCGGGAGGGGGAATGAGCAGTTCTTC. Residues: CARSPWTSGRGNEQFF.